The next 24 T cell receptor beta chains were all read from a single sample in a study of T cell responses to AZD1222 COVID-19 vaccine. TCRdb's copy holds only in-frame clones and misses some; the assay was immunoSEQ multiplex PCR. The data show 120,000 to 150,000 clones, with 85% to 90% seen just once and nearly 3.5% held by the top ten. This sample comprised peripheral blood, obtained on day 0 of AZD1222 vaccination. The receptors shown here come from an adult in good health.

The chain joins TRBV9 to TRBJ1-5; 7 bases match TRBD1. CDR3 length: 15 amino acids. V trimming: 0 bases; J trimming: 7 bases; junction bases outside the gene matches: 7. The germline V gene encodes CDR1 SGDLS and CDR2 YYNGEE. CDR3 protein: CASSVGGDSRQPQHF. The CDR3 region has the DNA TGTGCCAGCAGCGTAGGGGGGGACAGTCGACAGCCCCAGCATTTT. Looking up the rest from reference TRBV9 and TRBJ1-5 gives the full variable domain: DSGVTQTPKHLITATGQRVTLRCSPRSGDLSVYWYQQSLDQGLQFLIQYYNGEERAKGNILERFSAQQFPDLHSELNLSSLELGDSALYFCASSVGGDSRQPQHFGDGTRLSIL.

The CDR3 DNA follows: TGTGCCTGGCGGAAAGGGGGTGACACTGAAGCTTTCTTT. This gives the protein CAWRKGGDTEAFF. The rearrangement links TRBV30 to TRBJ1-1, with a weak D call TRBD1 (6 bases). V was clipped by 5 bases and J by 3 bases, with 13 bases between them. The CDR3 length is 13 residues. CDR1 and CDR2 (germline): GTSNPN, SVGIG (reference sequence).

This chain joins TRBV30 and TRBJ2-7, with a tentative D call TRBD2 (6 bases). This CDR3 has 13 residues. Germline assignment: CDR1 GTSNPN and CDR2 SVGIG (reference sequence). V was cut by 5 bases and J by 6 bases, with 17 bases left in between. Here the CDR3 DNA reads TGTGCCTGGCAAGTCGGGAGTCTCCCCGAGCAGTACTTC. Amino acid sequence: CAWQVGSLPEQYF.

This sequence joins TRBV10-3 and TRBJ2-7; TRBD1 matches 9 bases. V shed 7 bases, J shed 6 bases, and the junction held 7 bases outside the gene matches. Germline CDR1 ENHRY, CDR2 SYGVKD. The CDR3 consists of 13 residues. This chain's CDR3 is CAITPGQGGEQYF. CDR3 sequence (DNA): TGTGCCATCACCCCGGGACAGGGAGGCGAGCAGTACTTC.

This clone was picked up one time. J is TRBJ2-7 and V is TRBV23-1; 8 bases are a match to TRBD1. TRBV23-1 counts as an open reading frame of uncertain function. The CDR3 has 15 residues. The ends lost 3 bases at V and 0 bases at J; junction bases unmatched: 4. The CDR3 nucleotides read TGCGCCAGCAGTCAGGACAGGGATGGCTCCTACGAGCAGTACTTC. It yields the protein CASSQDRDGSYEQYF.

V is TRBV5-1 and J is TRBJ1-2, with 9 bases matching TRBD1. The CDR3 is 16 residues long. With V trimmed by 0 bases and J by 9 bases, 12 bases remained unmatched. CDR1 is SGHRS and CDR2 is YFSETQ in the germline V gene. This chain's CDR3 is CASSLEGQGKVSSYTF. DNA for the CDR3: TGCGCCAGCAGCTTGGAGGGACAGGGAAAGGTCTCCAGCTACACCTTC.

This chain links TRBV27 with TRBJ2-5; no reliable D call. This CDR3 has 13 amino acids. V was cut by 3 bases and J by 5 bases, with 10 bases left in between. Germline CDR1 reads MNHEY; CDR2 reads SMNVEV (reference sequence). The chain's CDR3 is CASSFGAWETQYF. The DNA of the CDR3 is TGTGCCAGCAGTTTCGGAGCCTGGGAGACCCAGTACTTC.

The chain uses TRBV7-2 and TRBJ1-2; the D is unclear. The CDR3 is made up of 12 amino acids. CDR1 is SGHTA and CDR2 is FQGNSA in the germline V gene. Trimming pared 1 base from V and 13 bases from J, leaving 13 bases between. For the CDR3, the DNA is TGTGCCAGCAGCTTAGATCGGATTCTCGTCACCTTC. This codes for CASSLDRILVTF.

This clone was detected only a few times. This CDR3 is CASSITAASNQPQHF. Written as DNA, the CDR3 is TGTGCCAGTAGTATAACAGCAGCCTCCAATCAGCCCCAGCATTTT. J is TRBJ1-5 and V is TRBV19; no reliable D call. The CDR3 is 15 amino acids. V was pared by 2 bases and J by 3 bases, with 11 bases between. Germline loops: CDR1 LNHDA, CDR2 SQIVND (reference sequence).

The V gene is TRBV27, the J gene TRBJ1-1, with 9 bases aligning to TRBD1. The CDR3 covers 14 residues. Looked up from germline, CDR1 is MNHEY and CDR2 is SMNVEV (reference sequence). After removal of 6 bases from V and 6 bases from J, the junction contained 8 bases not matched to a gene. CDR3 bases: TGTGCCAGCAGAAAAGGACAGGGGAGACCTGAAGCTTTCTTT. It encodes CASRKGQGRPEAFF.

CDR3 loop: CASSEQGLRAFF. CDR3 nucleotides: TGTGCCAGCAGTGAACAGGGATTGCGGGCTTTCTTT. This chain links TRBV2 with TRBJ1-1; weak D call: TRBD1 (5 bases). This CDR3 is built from 12 residues. Germline V gives CDR1 SNHLY, CDR2 FYNNEI. Trimming removed 2 bases at V and 11 bases at J, with 12 bases between.

The chain couples TRBV19 to TRBJ1-5; maybe TRBD1 (5 bases). This CDR3 has 13 residues. V was trimmed by 3 bases and J by 5 bases, leaving 8 bases between them. Germline CDR1 is LNHDA and CDR2 is SQIVND (reference sequence). The CDR3 coding sequence is TGTGCCAGTAGTATCAGGGACCATCAGCCCCAGCATTTT. Translating it yields CASSIRDHQPQHF.

This chain links TRBV12-3 or TRBV12-4 with TRBJ2-7, with 8 bases lining up with TRBD1. This CDR3 is built from 13 residues. The V gene end was trimmed by 6 bases and the J gene end by 3 bases; junction bases not matched to a gene: 4. For the CDR3, the DNA is TGTGCCAGCAGCCGACAGGGGAACTACGAGCAGTACTTC. This gives the protein CASSRQGNYEQYF.

The chain combines TRBV14 with TRBJ2-7; D perhaps matches TRBD1 (6 bases). Germline V lookup: CDR1 SGHDN, CDR2 FVKESK. Trimming removed 1 base from V and 6 bases from J, with 13 bases in between. This CDR3 comprises 14 residues. The CDR3 region is CASSQAPLGAEQYF. The CDR3 DNA follows: TGTGCCAGCAGCCAAGCTCCCTTGGGGGCCGAGCAGTACTTC.

CDR3 residues: CASSQGIDRGGYNSPLHF. Written as DNA, the CDR3 is TGTGCCAGCAGCCAAGGGATCGACAGGGGAGGATATAATTCACCCCTCCACTTT. This rearrangement joins TRBV4-2 to TRBJ1-6, with 8 bases that match TRBD1. The V gene's germline CDR1 is LGHNA and CDR2 YNFKEQ. The CDR3 totals 18 residues. The J segment lost 4 bases and the V segment lost 1 base, leaving 9 bases of the junction unmatched.

This sequence joins TRBV3-1 (or the pseudogene TRBV3-2) and TRBJ1-5; 9 bases line up with TRBD1. The V gene end was trimmed by 9 bases and the J gene end by 5 bases; junction bases not matched to a gene: 2. Per the germline V gene, CDR1 is LGHDT and CDR2 is YNNKEL (reference sequence). The CDR3 extends over 12 amino acids. CDR3 sequence reads: CASGTGHQPQHF. The CDR3 DNA is TGTGCCAGTGGGACAGGGCATCAGCCCCAGCATTTT.

The chain couples TRBV3-1 (or the pseudogene TRBV3-2) to TRBJ1-2, with D possibly TRBD1 on 5 matching bases. V lost 0 bases to trimming and J lost 1 base, with 15 bases between them. CDR3 length: 17 amino acids. Germline CDR1 and CDR2: LGHDT and YNNKEL (reference sequence). The CDR3 reads CASSQESGHRINYGYTF. CDR3 DNA sequence: TGTGCCAGCAGCCAAGAGAGTGGACACAGAATTAACTATGGCTACACCTTC.

The chain carries TRBV24-1 and TRBJ2-2, with 7 nucleotides matching TRBD1. V trimming: 4 bases; J trimming: 1 base; junction bases outside the gene matches: 5. The CDR3 consists of 16 residues. From germline, CDR1 is KGHDR and CDR2 SFDVKD. The CDR3 DNA is TGTGCCACCAGTGACCCCCGACAGGGGAACACCGGGGAGCTGTTTTTT. Translated: CATSDPRQGNTGELFF.

Concerning this clone: Mismatch with germline at one junction end may stem from a read error. The CDR3 is CASSTGDRVVF. CDR3 DNA sequence: TGCGCCAGCAGTACAGGGGACAGGGTGGTCTTC. The chain uses TRBV10-1 and TRBJ2-1, with 9 bases matching TRBD1. Germline loops: CDR1 WNHNN, CDR2 SYGVQD (reference sequence). CDR3 size: 11 residues.

The CDR3 region is CATSPGNTEAFF. Written as DNA, the CDR3 is TGTGCCACCTCCCCAGGGAACACTGAAGCTTTCTTT. The chain employs TRBV28 and TRBJ1-1; D is ambiguous. The CDR3 length is 12 residues. CDR1 is MDHEN, CDR2 SYDVKM, per germline. V gave up 10 bases and J gave up 1 base, with 10 bases separating them.

The CDR3 bases are TGCGCCAGCAGCTCCCGGGAGACCCAGTACTTC. It encodes CASSSRETQYF. The chain carries TRBV5-1 and TRBJ2-5; no clear D gene. Trimming pared 3 bases from V and 5 bases from J, leaving 5 bases between. The CDR3 is 11 amino acids. CDR1 is SGHRS, CDR2 YFSETQ, per germline.

This chain uses TRBV18 with TRBJ1-4; TRBD1 is a possible D gene (5 bases). With 2 bases removed from V and 0 bases from J, the gap between germline ends came to 13 bases. The CDR3 has 17 residues. The germline gives CDR1 KGHSH, CDR2 LQKENI. In DNA, the CDR3 is TGTGCCAGCTCACCATTGTCAGGGACCACAACTAATGAAAAACTGTTTTTT. Its translation is CASSPLSGTTTNEKLFF.

CDR3 sequence: CASSPRSEQYF. The CDR3 DNA follows: TGTGCCAGCAGCCCGCGGAGCGAGCAGTACTTC. V usage is TRBV5-8 and J usage is TRBJ2-7; D ambiguous. The CDR3 sequence is 11 residues long. The ends were cut back, 4 bases at V and 6 bases at J, with 8 bases in the middle. Germline CDR1 and CDR2: SGHTS and YDEGEE.

V and J are TRBV7-9 and TRBJ1-3, with D unclear. In germline, CDR1 is SEHNR, CDR2 FQNEAQ (reference sequence). There are 16 residues in the CDR3. Between the trimmed V and J ends, which lost 2 bases and 3 bases, there was a span of 14 bases. DNA for the CDR3: TGTGCCAGCAGCTTATACGGCGACGGAGGTGGAAACACCATATATTTT. Translation gives CASSLYGDGGGNTIYF.